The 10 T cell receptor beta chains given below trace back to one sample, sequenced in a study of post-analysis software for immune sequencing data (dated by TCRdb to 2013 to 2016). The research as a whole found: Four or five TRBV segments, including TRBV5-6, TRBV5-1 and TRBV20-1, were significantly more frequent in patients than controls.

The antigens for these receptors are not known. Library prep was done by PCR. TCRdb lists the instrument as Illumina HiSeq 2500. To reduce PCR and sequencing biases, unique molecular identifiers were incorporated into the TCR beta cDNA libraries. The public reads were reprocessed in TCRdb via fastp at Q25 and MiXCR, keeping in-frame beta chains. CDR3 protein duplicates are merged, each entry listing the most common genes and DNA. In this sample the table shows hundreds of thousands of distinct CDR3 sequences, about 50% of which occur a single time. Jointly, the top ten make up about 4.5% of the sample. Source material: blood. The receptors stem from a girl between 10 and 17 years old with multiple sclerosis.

CDR3 nucleotide sequence: TGCAGCGCCGACGTGGACCCTAGTGAAAAACTGTTTTTT. This translates into CSADVDPSEKLFF. This chain uses TRBV29-1 with TRBJ1-4; D gene unclear. The CDR3 has 13 residues. Trimming cost V 7 bases and J 7 bases, with 16 bases left between them. In germline, CDR1 is SQVTM, CDR2 ANQGSEA.

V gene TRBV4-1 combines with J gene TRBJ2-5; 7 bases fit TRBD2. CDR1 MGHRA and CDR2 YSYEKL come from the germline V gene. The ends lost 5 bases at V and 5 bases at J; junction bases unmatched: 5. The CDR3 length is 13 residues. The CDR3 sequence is CASSSRDYETQYF. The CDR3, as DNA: TGCGCCAGCAGCTCACGGGACTATGAGACCCAGTACTTC.

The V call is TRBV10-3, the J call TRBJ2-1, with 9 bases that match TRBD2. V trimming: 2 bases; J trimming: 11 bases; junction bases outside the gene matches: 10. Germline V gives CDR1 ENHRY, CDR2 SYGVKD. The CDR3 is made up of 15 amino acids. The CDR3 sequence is CAISEPGLAKAKQFF. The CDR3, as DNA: TGTGCCATCAGTGAGCCTGGACTAGCGAAGGCAAAGCAGTTCTTC.

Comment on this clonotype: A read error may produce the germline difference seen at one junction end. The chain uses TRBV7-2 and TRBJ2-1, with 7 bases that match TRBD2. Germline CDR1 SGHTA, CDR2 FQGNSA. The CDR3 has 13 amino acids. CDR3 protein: CASSAGLVNERFF. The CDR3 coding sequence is TGTGCCAGCAGCGCCGGACTAGTTAATGAGCGGTTCTTC.

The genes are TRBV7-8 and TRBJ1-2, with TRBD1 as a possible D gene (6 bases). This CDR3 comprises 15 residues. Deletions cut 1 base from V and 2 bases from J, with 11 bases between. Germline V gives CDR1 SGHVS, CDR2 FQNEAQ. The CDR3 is CASSLDRAPNYGYTF. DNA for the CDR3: TGTGCCAGCAGCTTAGACAGGGCACCCAACTATGGCTACACCTTC. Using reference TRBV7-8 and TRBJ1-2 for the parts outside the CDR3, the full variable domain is GAGVSQSPRYKVAKRGQDVALRCDPISGHVSLFWYQQALGQGPEFLTYFQNEAQLDKSGLPSDRFFAERPEGSVSTLKIQRTQQEDSAVYLCASSLDRAPNYGYTFGSGTRLTVV.

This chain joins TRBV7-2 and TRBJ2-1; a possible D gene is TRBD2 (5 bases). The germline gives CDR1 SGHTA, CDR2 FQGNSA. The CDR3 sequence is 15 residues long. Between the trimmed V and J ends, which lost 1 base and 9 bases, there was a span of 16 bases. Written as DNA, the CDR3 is TGTGCCAGCAGCTTAGGGACCCCTCCACGGGGTGAGCAGTTCTTC. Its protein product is CASSLGTPPRGEQFF.

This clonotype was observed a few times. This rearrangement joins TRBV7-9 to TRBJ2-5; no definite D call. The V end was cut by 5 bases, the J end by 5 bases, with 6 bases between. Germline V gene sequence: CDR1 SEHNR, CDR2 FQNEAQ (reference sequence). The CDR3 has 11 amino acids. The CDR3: CASSMGETQYF. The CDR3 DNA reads TGTGCCAGCAGCATGGGGGAGACCCAGTACTTC.

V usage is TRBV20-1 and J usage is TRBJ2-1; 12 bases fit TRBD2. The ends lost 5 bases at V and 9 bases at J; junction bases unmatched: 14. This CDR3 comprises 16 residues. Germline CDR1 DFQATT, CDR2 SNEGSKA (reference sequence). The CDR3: CSASPLGLAGGLEQFF. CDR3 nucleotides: TGCAGTGCTTCCCCCTTAGGGCTAGCGGGGGGGCTTGAGCAGTTCTTC.

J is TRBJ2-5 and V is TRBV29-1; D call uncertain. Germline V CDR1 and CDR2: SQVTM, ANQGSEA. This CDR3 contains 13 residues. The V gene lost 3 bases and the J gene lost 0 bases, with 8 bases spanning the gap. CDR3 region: CSVESGNQETQYF. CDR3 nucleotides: TGCAGCGTTGAGTCTGGGAACCAAGAGACCCAGTACTTC.

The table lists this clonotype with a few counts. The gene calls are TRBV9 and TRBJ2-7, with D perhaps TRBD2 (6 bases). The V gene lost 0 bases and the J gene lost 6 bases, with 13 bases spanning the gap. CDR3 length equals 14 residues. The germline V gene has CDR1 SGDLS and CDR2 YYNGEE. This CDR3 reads CASSVGGDPGEQYF. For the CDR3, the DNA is TGTGCCAGCAGCGTAGGGGGGGACCCGGGCGAGCAGTACTTC.